The present T cell receptor beta chain was sequenced within a study of STAT5B mutations in CD4+ large granular lymphocyte leukemia. Within the sample, this clone is medium-sized (0.01 to 0.1%). Germline loops: CDR1 SQVTM, CDR2 ANQGSEA. CDR3 length: 15 amino acids. V lost 5 bases, J lost 2 bases, and 8 bases stayed unmatched. As handled by the study authors: Clonotypes above 5% were considered putative leukemic clones, totaling approximately 62. Only in-frame clones appear in the TCRdb table, and some are missing; sequencing was by immunoSEQ multiplex PCR. That table supplies the V and J calls and clone size; D and trimming were determined from the DNA. The sample yields 4,100 or so clones, about 82% seen once.

The receptor's source is a man between 65 and 85 years old with CD4+ T-cell large granular lymphocyte leukemia. The sequencing sample was made of PBMCs. The rearrangement joins TRBV29-1 to TRBJ1-1; 10 bases are a match to TRBD1. CDR3 sequence (DNA): TGCAGCGTTCCGACAGGGGGCGCGTCTAACACTGAAGCTTTCTTT. Its translation is CSVPTGGASNTEAFF.